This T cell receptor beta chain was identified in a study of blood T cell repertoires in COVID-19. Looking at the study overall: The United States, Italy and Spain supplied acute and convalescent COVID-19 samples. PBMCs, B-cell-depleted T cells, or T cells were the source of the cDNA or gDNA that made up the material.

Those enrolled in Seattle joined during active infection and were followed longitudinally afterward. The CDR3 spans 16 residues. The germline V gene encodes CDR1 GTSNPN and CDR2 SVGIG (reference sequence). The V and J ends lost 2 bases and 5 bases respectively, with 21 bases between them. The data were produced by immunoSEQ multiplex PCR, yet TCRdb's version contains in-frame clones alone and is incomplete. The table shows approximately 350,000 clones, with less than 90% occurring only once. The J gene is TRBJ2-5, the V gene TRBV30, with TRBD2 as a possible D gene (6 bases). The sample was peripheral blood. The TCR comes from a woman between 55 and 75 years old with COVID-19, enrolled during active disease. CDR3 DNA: TGTGCCTGGAGTCTCCTCAATTACGGGGGTAGGGAGACCCAGTACTTC. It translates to CAWSLLNYGGRETQYF.